This T cell receptor beta chain was recovered during a study of CD8+ T cells in alopecia areata. About the study: Treated patients were given oral tofacitinib, which was dosed at 5 to 10 mg twice daily.

As concerns this clone: Antigen unknown.

T lymphocytes (CD4+ and CD8+) were sorted from PBMCs. Overall study results and limits: Lesional scalp, notably in alopecia totalis/universalis, had clonality above that of normal scalp.

Following RNA extraction, reverse transcription yielded cDNA that acted as the sequencing template. The repertoire was sequenced with immunoSEQ multiplex PCR; TCRdb's copy has only in-frame clones and lacks some. The table lists 75,000 to 100,000 clones, 35% to 45% of them singletons. The CDR3 sequence is 15 residues long. V was pared by 0 bases and J by 0 bases, with 7 bases between. Germline assignment: CDR1 SGHDT and CDR2 YYEEEE. The rearrangement uses TRBV5-6 and TRBJ2-1; D remains ambiguous. Input material: CD4+ T cells sorted from blood. The clonotype comes from a human donor with alopecia areata. The chain's CDR3 is CASSLDWSSYNEQFF. CDR3 nucleotide sequence: TGTGCCAGCAGCTTGGACTGGAGCTCCTACAATGAGCAGTTCTTC.